The table lists the clone carrying this T cell receptor beta chain with a few counts. The antigen remains undetermined. These data belong to a study of T cell repertoires in cytomegalovirus infection. Across the whole study: Shared public TCR beta signatures pointed to both CMV infection and a matching HLA type.

One entry per CDR3 protein, called by TCRdb with MiXCR from the reads. The sample includes about 700,000 distinct CDR3 sequences, 33% of them seen just once. There are 14 residues in the CDR3. V lost 3 bases and J lost 2, with 11 bases in between. Per the germline V gene, CDR1 is KGHSH and CDR2 is LQKENI. The TCR originated in a human donor in good health (CMV status not recorded). Some clones in this sample may be carry-over from other donors' samples. The sequencing here drew on cultured PBMCs, taken from culture after CMV antigen stimulation. V usage is TRBV18 and J usage is TRBJ2-7, with D tentatively TRBD1 (5 bases). CDR3 sequence: CASSPPARAYEQYF. CDR3 in DNA: TGTGCCAGCTCACCCCCCGCCAGGGCCTACGAGCAGTACTTC.